What follows are 9 T cell receptor beta chains derived from one specimen sequenced in a study of OX40 agonist ivuxolimab in advanced cancers. Assay used: immunoSEQ multiplex PCR; TCRdb lists only in-frame clones, some missing. Seen here are 20,000 to 25,000 clones, about 83% observed once, and the top ten hold approximately 20%. Sample: CD4+ or CD8+ T cells sorted from blood, taken in a trial of the OX40 agonist ivuxolimab. Source of these receptors: an adult with an advanced solid tumor such as melanoma, head and neck, liver or kidney cancer.

The gene calls are TRBV2 and TRBJ1-2; a possible D gene is TRBD1 (5 bases). CDR1 SNHLY and CDR2 FYNNEI come from the germline V gene. V was shortened by 6 bases and J by 6 bases, with 14 bases between the two germline ends. There are 13 residues in the CDR3. CDR3 sequence reads: CASRLRGADGYTF. The CDR3 DNA follows: TGTGCCAGCAGACTAAGGGGAGCGGATGGCTACACCTTC. Filled out from reference TRBV2 and TRBJ1-2, the complete variable domain reads EPEVTQTPSHQVTQMGQEVILRCVPISNHLYFYWYRQILGQKVEFLVSFYNNEISEKSEIFDDQFSVERPDGSNFTLKIRSTKLEDSAMYFCASRLRGADGYTFGSGTRLTVV.

The chain links TRBV5-5 to TRBJ2-1; D is perhaps TRBD2 (6 bases). CDR1 is SGHKS and CDR2 is YYEKEE in the germline V gene (reference sequence). This CDR3 region has 15 residues. Trimming removed 0 bases at V and 6 bases at J, with 13 bases between. The CDR3 loop is CASSLEIYGGNEQFF. The CDR3 nucleotides are TGTGCCAGCAGCTTGGAAATCTACGGGGGCAATGAGCAGTTCTTC.

The genes are TRBV5-1 and TRBJ2-5; D is undetermined. The germline gives CDR1 SGHRS, CDR2 YFSETQ. V gave up 0 bases and J gave up 5 bases, with 8 bases separating them. The CDR3 length is 13 residues. CDR3 nucleotides: TGCGCCAGCAGCTTGGAGGGTTGGGAGACCCAGTACTTC. Translation: CASSLEGWETQYF.

The gene calls are TRBV7-9 and TRBJ2-7; D may be TRBD1 (6 bases). V was pared by 2 bases and J by 3 bases, with 14 bases between. CDR1 is SEHNR and CDR2 is FQNEAQ in the germline V gene (reference sequence). The length of the CDR3 is 15 residues. CDR3 loop: CASSLLEQGVYEQYF. The CDR3 bases are TGTGCCAGCAGCTTACTGGAACAGGGTGTCTACGAGCAGTACTTC.

V gene TRBV19 combines with J gene TRBJ1-2; D is uncertain. CDR1 LNHDA and CDR2 SQIVND come from the germline V gene (reference sequence). Trimming pared 6 bases from V and 4 bases from J, leaving 9 bases between. CDR3 length: 12 amino acids. The CDR3 DNA reads as TGTGCCAGTAGGACCGGGATCTATGGCTACACCTTC. Translating gives CASRTGIYGYTF.

The chain links TRBV7-8 to TRBJ1-3; D is possibly TRBD1 (6 bases). V was trimmed by 3 bases and J by 4 bases, leaving 16 bases between them. Germline V CDR1 and CDR2: SGHVS, FQNEAQ. The CDR3 has 16 residues. CDR3 amino acids: CASSLPGGAWGNTIYF. CDR3 bases: TGTGCCAGCAGCTTGCCTGGGGGCGCGTGGGGAAACACCATATATTTT.

The chain is built from TRBV9 and TRBJ1-4, with D possibly TRBD1 on 5 matching bases. Germline assignment: CDR1 SGDLS and CDR2 YYNGEE. V dropped 0 bases and J dropped 3 bases, with 18 bases sitting between them. This CDR3 has 18 amino acids. The CDR3 bases are TGTGCCAGCAGCGTAGGAGGAATAGGGACCGATCCTAATGAAAAACTGTTTTTT. Translating it yields CASSVGGIGTDPNEKLFF.

This chain joins TRBV4-3 and TRBJ2-2, with D perhaps TRBD1 or TRBD2 (5 bases each). Deletions cut 0 bases from V and 6 bases from J, with 14 bases between. This CDR3 region has 16 residues. Germline lookup yields CDR1 LGHNA and CDR2 YSLEER. CDR3 amino acids: CASSQDYPGAPGELFF. The CDR3 coding sequence is TGCGCCAGCAGCCAAGATTACCCCGGGGCCCCCGGGGAGCTGTTTTTT.

The chain employs TRBV2 and TRBJ2-7, with TRBD1 as a possible D gene (6 bases). From germline, CDR1 is SNHLY and CDR2 FYNNEI. Trimming left V 5 bases short and J 2 bases short, with 10 bases between. CDR3 length: 13 residues. DNA of the CDR3: TGTGCCAGCAGTCCTAGGGGGACCTACGAGCAGTACTTC. Protein: CASSPRGTYEQYF.